The sequence of this T cell receptor beta chain was determined in a study of Graves' ophthalmopathy and Graves' hyperthyroidism. Overall study results and limits: In separating ophthalmopathy from stable hyperthyroidism, a 13-signature model achieved about 90% sensitivity and around 81% specificity. Blood contained most expanded thyroid clonotypes exceeding 0.001 frequency.

The germline V gene encodes CDR1 LGHNA and CDR2 YNFKEQ. There are 14 residues in the CDR3. V lost 0 bases and J 2 bases, leaving 8 bases between the germline ends. Moderate-to-severe activity, CAS ≥3, NOSPECS ≥4 and duration under 3 months were recorded for donors with ophthalmopathy. A volume of 9.5 to 10 ml of fresh peripheral blood supplied the PBMCs. This clonotype occurred a few times. The antigen is not known. TCR beta CDR3 amplification used RNA transcripts. Investigators did first-round RT-PCR with HTBI primers, then second-round multiplex PCR. TCRdb recomputed calls from the multiplex PCR reads with MiXCR, one row per CDR3 protein. The sample yields 200,000 to 300,000 distinct CDR3 sequences, around 42% seen once.

The chain uses TRBV4-2 and TRBJ2-7; a weak D match, TRBD1 (6 bases). The source is an adult man with Graves' ophthalmopathy. Sequences were obtained from peripheral blood. The CDR3 nucleotides read TGTGCCAGCAGCCAAGATCGACAGGCCTACGAGCAGTACTTC. Its translation is CASSQDRQAYEQYF.